These 26 T cell receptor beta chains originate from one sample sequenced in a study of regulatory T cells in long-lasting Graves disease. Noted time point: persistent/refractory GD, antithyroid drugs over 5 years with positive TRAb. PBMCs provided the RNA from which the TCR library was made. Relying on iRepertoire HTBI primers and Arm-PCR of CDR3 regions, the team built TCR beta libraries. Each CDR3 protein gets one entry after TCRdb re-called the multiplex PCR reads with MiXCR. This table holds some 420,000 distinct CDR3 sequences, around a fifth found once. The source was peripheral blood mononuclear cells (PBMCs), collected when the disease was refractory, from a patient treated with antithyroid drugs. The origin of the receptors is a female donor with Graves disease.

This rearrangement joins TRBV5-1 to TRBJ1-1, with D tentatively TRBD1 (5 bases). The CDR3 consists of 15 residues. From germline, CDR1 is SGHRS and CDR2 YFSETQ. Between the trimmed V and J ends, which lost 4 bases and 4 bases, there was a span of 17 bases. The DNA for the CDR3 is TGCGCCAGCAGCGGGGACCGAACTTGGGGCACTGAAGCTTTCTTT. Translated, it gives CASSGDRTWGTEAFF.

This clonotype was observed at least ten times. J is TRBJ2-7 and V is TRBV7-2; D might be TRBD2 (5 bases). The V gene lost 4 bases and the J gene lost 0 bases, with 16 bases spanning the gap. This CDR3 contains 16 residues. Germline V gives CDR1 SGHTA, CDR2 FQGNSA. The CDR3 bases are TGTGCCAGCAGCTCCGAGGGAGCGGCCCTCTCCTACGAGCAGTACTTC. Protein sequence: CASSSEGAALSYEQYF.

This clonotype was seen many times. The chain uses TRBV7-2 and TRBJ2-4; D is unclear. Germline assignment: CDR1 SGHTA and CDR2 FQGNSA. With 2 bases removed from V and 5 bases from J, the gap between germline ends came to 7 bases. The CDR3 consists of 13 residues. The CDR3 coding sequence is TGTGCCAGCAGCTTATACCTTGAAAACATTCAGTACTTC. Translating gives CASSLYLENIQYF.

The rearrangement uses TRBV5-1 and TRBJ1-3, with unresolved D. This CDR3 comprises 14 residues. The ends were cut back, 7 bases at V and 0 bases at J, with 11 bases in the middle. Germline CDR1 reads SGHRS; CDR2 reads YFSETQ. Written as DNA, the CDR3 is TGCGCCAGCCAACCGGGCAACTCTGGAAACACCATATATTTT. Its translation is CASQPGNSGNTIYF.

This clonotype has at least ten counts. The genes are TRBV28 and TRBJ2-7; D call uncertain. The CDR3 spans 14 residues. Germline loops: CDR1 MDHEN, CDR2 SYDVKM. The V gene lost 6 bases and the J gene lost 3 bases, with 15 bases spanning the gap. The CDR3 DNA reads TGTGCCAGCAGCCCCTCGACGCTAGACTACGAGCAGTACTTC. It yields the protein CASSPSTLDYEQYF.

This clonotype was found many times. This chain joins TRBV6-1 and TRBJ1-6; maybe TRBD1 (5 bases). The V gene lost 6 bases and the J gene lost 5 bases, with 14 bases spanning the gap. Germline CDR1 MNHNS, CDR2 SASEGT. This CDR3 is 15 amino acids long. CDR3 nucleotides: TGTGCCAGCAGCTCCAGGGACTTTGATAATTCACCCCTCCACTTT. It is translated as CASSSRDFDNSPLHF.

The chain has TRBV7-2 and TRBJ1-2; 9 positions match TRBD1. The germline gives CDR1 SGHTA, CDR2 FQGNSA. This CDR3 has 17 amino acids. V shed 4 bases, J shed 6 bases, and the junction held 15 bases outside the gene matches. CDR3 DNA sequence: TGTGCCAGCAGCTATAAATTCCCCGGGACAGGGAAGAATGGCTACACCTTC. It yields the protein CASSYKFPGTGKNGYTF. Using reference TRBV7-2 and TRBJ1-2 for the parts outside the CDR3, the full variable domain is GAGVSQSPSNKVTEKGKDVELRCDPISGHTALYWYRQSLGQGLEFLIYFQGNSAPDKSGLPSDRFSAERTGGSVSTLTIQRTQQEDSAVYLCASSYKFPGTGKNGYTFGSGTRLTVV.

This clonotype was counted ten times or more. This chain connects TRBV28 to TRBJ1-2, with D maybe TRBD1 (6 bases). V dropped 7 bases and J dropped 7 bases, with 16 bases sitting between them. Per germline, CDR1 MDHEN and CDR2 SYDVKM. This CDR3 spans 13 amino acids. CDR3 DNA sequence: TGTGCCAGCACCATGACAGAGGGGGGTGGCTACACCTTC. Its translation is CASTMTEGGGYTF.

Ten or more counts support this clonotype. The rearrangement uses TRBV7-2 and TRBJ2-7, with D perhaps given as TRBD1 or TRBD2 (5 bases each). The CDR3 consists of 14 residues. Trimming removed 4 bases at V and 1 base at J, with 11 bases between. Per germline, CDR1 SGHTA and CDR2 FQGNSA. CDR3 sequence reads: CASSSRGDSYEQYF. In DNA, the CDR3 is TGTGCCAGCAGCTCCAGAGGGGATTCCTACGAGCAGTACTTC. The full variable domain, completed using reference TRBV7-2 and TRBJ2-7, is GAGVSQSPSNKVTEKGKDVELRCDPISGHTALYWYRQSLGQGLEFLIYFQGNSAPDKSGLPSDRFSAERTGGSVSTLTIQRTQQEDSAVYLCASSSRGDSYEQYFGPGTRLTVT.

Note on this clonotype: Since a far larger clone is one base different, this is likely a read error. The chain carries TRBV7-2 and TRBJ1-4; no reliable D call. Per germline, CDR1 SGHTA and CDR2 FQGNSA. Between the trimmed V and J ends, which lost 6 bases and 3 bases, there was a span of 5 bases. The CDR3 runs 12 residues. CDR3 sequence: CASSSANEKLFF. The DNA for the CDR3 is TGTGCCAGCAGTTCAGCTAATGAAAAACTGTTTTTT.

This sequence joins TRBV19 and TRBJ1-2; possible D gene TRBD1, 5 bases. The germline V gene has CDR1 LNHDA and CDR2 SQIVND (reference sequence). V dropped 7 bases and J dropped 8 bases, with 17 bases sitting between them. The CDR3 is made up of 13 amino acids. The CDR3 DNA follows: TGTGCCAGTATCCCCTCCCAGGGCCGGGGCTACACCTTC. This sequence encodes CASIPSQGRGYTF. Looking up the rest from reference TRBV19 and TRBJ1-2 gives the full variable domain: DGGITQSPKYLFRKEGQNVTLSCEQNLNHDAMYWYRQDPGQGLRLIYYSQIVNDFQKGDIAEGYSVSREKKESFPLTVTSAQKNPTAFYLCASIPSQGRGYTFGSGTRLTVV.

As to this clonotype: A much larger clone differs from this one at a single base, so this may be a read error. This rearrangement joins TRBV5-1 to TRBJ1-4; D remains unclear. This CDR3 spans 14 amino acids. Germline V CDR1 and CDR2: SGHRS, YFSETQ. V was clipped by 0 bases and J by 6 bases, with 9 bases between them. The CDR3 DNA reads TGCGCCAGCAGCTTGGGACGGGAAGATGAAAAACTGTTTTTT. Translated, it gives CASSLGREDEKLFF.

This rearrangement joins TRBV12-3 or TRBV12-4 to TRBJ2-3; D remains ambiguous. V shed 7 bases and J shed 2 bases, with 13 bases lying between them. The CDR3 covers 14 residues. CDR3 DNA sequence: TGTGCCAGCACCCTAGGGCAGGTCACAGATACGCAGTATTTT. Protein sequence: CASTLGQVTDTQYF.

This clonotype was recorded at least ten times. The chain couples TRBV28 to TRBJ2-4; D remains unclear. Germline CDR1 is MDHEN and CDR2 is SYDVKM. The CDR3 covers 14 residues. Trimming pared 6 bases from V and 0 bases from J, leaving 9 bases between. The CDR3: CASRPALAKNIQYF. CDR3 DNA: TGTGCCAGCAGGCCAGCGTTAGCCAAAAACATTCAGTACTTC. Filled out from reference TRBV28 and TRBJ2-4, the complete variable domain reads DVKVTQSSRYLVKRTGEKVFLECVQDMDHENMFWYRQDPGLGLRLIYFSYDVKMKEKGDIPEGYSVSREKKERFSLILESASTNQTSMYLCASRPALAKNIQYFGAGTRLSVL.

Worth noting for this clonotype: This could be a read error, since a much larger clone is one nucleotide away. As the CDR3 is not closed by the conserved phenylalanine or tryptophan, this likely results from a read error. The chain joins TRBV11-2 to TRBJ1-1, with 7 positions matching TRBD1. The germline gives CDR1 SGHAT, CDR2 FQNNGV. The CDR3 is 15 residues long. V was clipped by 2 bases and J by 4 bases; unmatched bases: 7. The CDR3, as DNA: TGTGCCAGCAGCTTACGGTCAGGGGGTATCACTGAAGCTTTCTCT. Its translation: CASSLRSGGITEAFS.

This clonotype was detected ten times or more. The chain combines TRBV20-1 with TRBJ2-7, with D unclear. Trimming stripped 5 bases from V and 2 bases from J, with 7 bases between. CDR1 and CDR2 (germline): DFQATT, SNEGSKA (reference sequence). This CDR3 region has 11 residues. In nucleotides, the CDR3 is TGCAGTGCTTCGTGGGCCTACGAGCAGTACTTC. Protein sequence: CSASWAYEQYF.

V is TRBV7-9 and J is TRBJ1-1; possible D gene TRBD1, 5 bases. The germline V and J ends were trimmed by 3 bases and 5 bases, with 16 bases remaining between them. Germline V CDR1 and CDR2: SEHNR, FQNEAQ (reference sequence). This CDR3 region has 15 residues. CDR3 sequence reads: CASSFLTGRDTEAFF. Written as DNA, the CDR3 is TGTGCCAGCAGCTTTTTGACGGGGCGCGATACTGAAGCTTTCTTT.

CDR3: CASSLSAWDTNYGYTF. The CDR3 nucleotides read TGCGCCAGCAGCTTGTCTGCATGGGACACCAACTATGGCTACACCTTC. J is TRBJ1-2 and V is TRBV5-1, with D possibly matching TRBD1 (6 bases). CDR3 length: 16 residues. Germline CDR1 and CDR2: SGHRS and YFSETQ. Trimming removed 1 base at V and 2 bases at J, with 15 bases between.

Concerning this clonotype itself: This may arise from a read error, as a much more abundant clone is one base away. The chain carries TRBV7-8 and TRBJ2-5; TRBD2 matches 7 bases. The CDR3 has 14 residues. From germline, CDR1 is SGHVS and CDR2 FQNEAQ. The CDR3 spells CASSPLLGRETRYF. DNA for the CDR3: TGTGCCAGCAGCCCATTACTAGGGCGGGAGACCCGGTACTTC.

This clonotype showed up many times. V gene TRBV6-1 combines with J gene TRBJ1-5; 8 positions agree with TRBD1. CDR3 length: 15 amino acids. Unmatched junction bases numbered 11, after V lost 7 bases and J lost 6 bases. CDR1 is MNHNS, CDR2 SASEGT, per germline. This CDR3 is CASIQGATSGQPQHF. In DNA form, the CDR3 reads TGTGCCAGCATTCAGGGGGCCACCTCGGGTCAGCCCCAGCATTTT.

Comments on this clonotype: A read error may produce the germline difference seen at one junction end. The chain recombines TRBV6-2 or TRBV6-3 with TRBJ1-1; perhaps TRBD1 as D (6 bases). CDR1 MNHEY and CDR2 SVGEGT come from the germline V gene. The CDR3 is 12 residues long. The CDR3 spells CVSRYRDTEAFF. The CDR3 DNA sequence: TGTGTCAGCAGGTACAGGGACACTGAAGCTTTCTTT.

This clonotype was detected once. A much larger clone differs by one base, so this may be a read error. The chain couples TRBV28 to TRBJ1-5; D is ambiguous. CDR3 length equals 16 residues. V was cut by 0 bases and J by 5 bases, with 14 bases left in between. The germline V gene has CDR1 MDHEN and CDR2 SYDVKM. The CDR3 here is CASSLWGVVQDQPQHF. CDR3 DNA sequence: TGTGCCAGCAGTTTATGGGGCGTGGTTCAGGATCAGCCCCAGCATTTT. The variable domain in full, completed from reference TRBV28 and TRBJ1-5, reads DVKVTQSSRYLVKRTGEKVFLECVQDMDHENMFWYRQDPGLGLRLIYFSYDVKMKEKGDIPEGYSVSREKKERFSLILESASTNQTSMYLCASSLWGVVQDQPQHFGDGTRLSIL.

The rearrangement joins TRBV7-3 to TRBJ2-1, with a possible D match to TRBD2 (5 bases). With 1 base removed from V and 0 bases from J, the gap between germline ends came to 7 bases. This CDR3 contains 15 residues. Germline assignment: CDR1 SGHTA and CDR2 FQGTGA. Written as DNA, the CDR3 is TGTGCCAGCAGCTTAATGGGGAGCTCCTACAATGAGCAGTTCTTC. Protein: CASSLMGSSYNEQFF.

This clonotype was counted many times. The chain uses TRBV12-3 or TRBV12-4 and TRBJ2-7; the match to TRBD1 covers 9 bases. The trim removed 6 bases at V and 5 bases at J, leaving 8 bases unmatched. The CDR3 totals 14 residues. The DNA of the CDR3 is TGTGCCAGCAGCCTCCGGGACAGGGACAACGAGCAGTACTTC. Encoded protein: CASSLRDRDNEQYF.

V and J are TRBV18 and TRBJ1-5; TRBD1 aligns across 9 bases. Germline V gives CDR1 KGHSH, CDR2 LQKENI. V shed 6 bases, J shed 4 bases, and the junction held 10 bases outside the gene matches. CDR3 length equals 16 residues. CDR3 in DNA: TGTGCCAGCTCCCCAACAGGGGGCAGGGGGAATCAGCCCCAGCATTTT. Residues: CASSPTGGRGNQPQHF.

There are many counts of this clonotype. The CDR3 DNA is TGTGCCTGGAGATCGGACAGGGGCTACGAGCAGTACTTC. Amino acids: CAWRSDRGYEQYF. This chain connects TRBV30 to TRBJ2-7; TRBD1 matches 9 bases. Per the germline V gene, CDR1 is GTSNPN and CDR2 is SVGIG (reference sequence). This CDR3 has 13 amino acids. J lost 3 bases, V lost 3 bases, and 3 bases had no gene match. The full variable domain, in which reference TRBV30 and TRBJ2-7 provide the parts outside the CDR3, is SQTIHQWPATLVQPVGSPLSLECTVEGTSNPNLYWYRQAAGRGLQLLFYSVGIGQISSEVPQNLSASRPQDRQFILSSKKLLLSDSGFYLCAWRSDRGYEQYFGPGTRLTVT.